The T cell receptor (beta chain) under discussion was sequenced for a study of beta chain features in type 1 diabetes. Only one count was recorded for this clone. The CDR3 sequence is 14 residues long. Germline CDR1 and CDR2: SGHNT and YYREEE (reference sequence). Stem cell-like memory, regulatory, central memory and naive CD4+ cells were sorted via CD45RO/CCR7/CD25/CD127/CD95/CD27. Every bit of the isolated RNA underwent reverse transcription, so sequencing read expressed TCRB transcripts. Average reads for naive, central memory and regulatory T cell samples were around 4 million. The method was immunoSEQ multiplex PCR; TCRdb's version includes in-frame clones alone and lacks a portion of them. Of about 220,000 clones listed, roughly 11% were seen once; the top ten hold over 1%.

This chain uses TRBV5-4 with TRBJ2-5; no clear D. The end of the DNA aligns better with TRBJ2-7, so the J call may be wrong. The sequence was obtained from a man younger than 30 in good health. The sequencing input was central memory CD4+ T cells from blood. The CDR3 reads CASSLAGKTYEQYF. Here the CDR3 DNA reads TGTGCCAGCAGCTTGGCCGGAAAGACCTACGAGCAGTACTTC.